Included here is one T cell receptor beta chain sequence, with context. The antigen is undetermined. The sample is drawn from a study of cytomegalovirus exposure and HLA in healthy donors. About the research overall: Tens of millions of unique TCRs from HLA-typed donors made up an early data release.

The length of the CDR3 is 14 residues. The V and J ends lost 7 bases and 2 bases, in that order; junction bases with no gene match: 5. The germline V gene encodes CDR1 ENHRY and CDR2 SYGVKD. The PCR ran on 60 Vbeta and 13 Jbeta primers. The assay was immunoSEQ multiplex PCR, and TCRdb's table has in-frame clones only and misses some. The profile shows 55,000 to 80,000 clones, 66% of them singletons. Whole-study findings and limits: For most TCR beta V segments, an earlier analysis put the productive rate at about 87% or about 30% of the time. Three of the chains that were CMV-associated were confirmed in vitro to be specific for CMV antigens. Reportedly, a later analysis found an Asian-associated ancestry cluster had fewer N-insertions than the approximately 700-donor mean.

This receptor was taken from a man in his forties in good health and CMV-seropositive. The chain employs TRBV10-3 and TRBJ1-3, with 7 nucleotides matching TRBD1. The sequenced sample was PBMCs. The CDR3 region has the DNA TGTGCCATCACGGACAGGAGCGCTGGAAACACCATATATTTT. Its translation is CAITDRSAGNTIYF.